The entry that follows covers one TCR beta chain sequence. What it binds is not known. Treatment described: around 19 received Ad26.COV2.S at low or high dose, single or two shots; 5 received placebo; per-sample allocation not given. Day 63 following the first vaccine or placebo injection was when the samples were taken. Cohort 1b enrolled adults aged 18-55 years in Boston. This entry is derived from a study of Ad26.COV2.S vaccination and SARS-CoV-2 variants. Study overall: Intramuscular Ad26.COV2.S doses were given once or twice, 56 days apart.

Between the trimmed V and J ends, which lost 0 bases and 2 bases, there was a span of 11 bases. Germline CDR1 reads SGDLS; CDR2 reads YYNGEE. There are 15 residues in the CDR3. The assay was immunoSEQ multiplex PCR, and TCRdb's table has in-frame clones only and misses some. Among about 400,000 clones listed, approximately 91% were seen once. Study-level findings and limits: Responses of spike-specific T cells (both CD8+ and CD4+) reportedly showed substantial breadth after vaccination.

The specimen comprised peripheral blood, sampled in a trial of Ad26.COV2.S vaccine versus placebo. The chain combines TRBV9 with TRBJ2-5; unclear D gene. The clonotype originates from a person between 18 and 65 years old who received the Ad26.COV2.S COVID-19 vaccine or a placebo. The CDR3 bases are TGTGCCAGCAGCGTAGGCGACTGGGAACAAGAGACCCAGTACTTC. Its protein product is CASSVGDWEQETQYF.